Given below is one T cell receptor (beta chain) in context. This entry comes from a study of blood T cell repertoires in COVID-19. Study as a whole: The samples span acute and convalescent COVID-19 from the United States, Italy and Spain. T cells, B-cell-depleted T cells, or PBMCs provided the cDNA or gDNA that served as material.

The ends lost 5 bases at V and 4 bases at J; junction bases unmatched: 18. This CDR3 is 19 amino acids long. Germline CDR1 is SGHTA and CDR2 is FQGNSA. The data were produced by immunoSEQ multiplex PCR, yet TCRdb's version contains in-frame clones alone and is incomplete. Of 340,000 or so clones in the sample, around 86% are singletons; the top ten hold 1%. The chain joins TRBV7-2 to TRBJ1-3, with 9 bases identical to TRBD1. Sequenced material: peripheral blood. The sequence came from a man aged 45-60 years with active or convalescent COVID-19. CDR3 nucleotide sequence: TGTGCCAGCAGCCCGCACCTGGGGATGGACAGGGGCGGAGGAAACACCATATATTTT. Its translation is CASSPHLGMDRGGGNTIYF.